These T cell receptor beta chains were read from a single sample in a study of shared clonotypes between healthy human individuals. The data were produced by immunoSEQ multiplex PCR, yet TCRdb's version contains in-frame clones alone and is incomplete. The sample shows around 1.9 million clones, around 93% of them seen only once. The sequenced material came from naive CD8+ T cells from PBMCs. All receptors derive from a man aged 18 to 30 in good health. Some clones in this sample may be carry-over from other donors' samples. The CDR3 runs from the conserved cysteine through the conserved F or W. Fields, in order: V gene, D gene, J gene, clone size, CDR3 DNA, CDR3 protein. D genes are given only for firm matches. Expanded clones are given a class, and other clones once, few, many or no size at all.

TRBV5-6	.	TRBJ1-2	.	TGTGCCAGCAGCCCTAGACCCGGGACTCTCTATGGCTACACCTTC	CASSPRPGTLYGYTF
TRBV28	TRBD2	TRBJ2-7	.	TGTGCCAGCAATTACGGGAGCGGGATGGACGAGCAGTACTTC	CASNYGSGMDEQYF
TRBV4-3	TRBD1	TRBJ2-7	.	TGCGCCAGCAGCCCCGGGACAGGGGATCCCGAGCAGTACTTC	CASSPGTGDPEQYF
TRBV19	TRBD1	TRBJ1-2	.	TGTGCCAGTAGTGCCGGACAGGGGGCTCGATATGGCTACACCTTC	CASSAGQGARYGYTF
TRBV7-2	TRBD2	TRBJ2-1	.	TGTGCCAGCAGCTTAGGGCGACTAGCGGGTGTGGAGCAGTTCTTC	CASSLGRLAGVEQFF
TRBV6-5	TRBD1	TRBJ2-7	.	TGTGCCAGCAGTTTCAATCAGGGGGCCTTCAGCGAGCAGTACTTC	CASSFNQGAFSEQYF
TRBV19	.	TRBJ2-7	once	TGTGCCAGTAGTATGGGCAGGGGAGGTTACGAGCAGTACTTC	CASSMGRGGYEQYF
TRBV9	TRBD1	TRBJ2-6	.	TGTGCCAGCAGCGTATACTCCGGGACAGTCCGATCTGGGGCCAACGTCCTGACTTTC	CASSVYSGTVRSGANVLTF
TRBV19	.	TRBJ2-7	.	TGTGCCAGTAGTATAGCTCCGGGACCGACGTGGGAGCAGTACTTC	CASSIAPGPTWEQYF
TRBV6-5	.	TRBJ2-7	.	TGTGCCAGCAGTTTACAGCGCGAGGGACTCGACGAGCAGTACTTC	CASSLQREGLDEQYF
TRBV28	.	TRBJ1-5	.	TGTGCCAGCAGTTTGGCAGGGTACTTCAATCAGCCCCAGCATTTT	CASSLAGYFNQPQHF
TRBV5-1	TRBD1	TRBJ2-7	.	TGCGCCAGCAGCTTGGGGGACAGGGTCTCCTACGAGCAGTACTTC	CASSLGDRVSYEQYF
TRBV9	.	TRBJ2-2	.	TGTGCCAGCAGCGGGAGCGTGGCAGGGATTCTTTCGGGGGAGCTGTTTTTT	CASSGSVAGILSGELFF
TRBV7-9	.	TRBJ1-5	few	TGTGCCAGCAGCTTCCCCAATCAGCCCCAGCATTTT	CASSFPNQPQHF
TRBV7-9	TRBD1	TRBJ1-1	.	TGTGCCAGCAGCCCGGACAGGGCCACTGAAGCTTTCTTT	CASSPDRATEAFF
TRBV28	TRBD2	TRBJ2-7	.	TGTGCCAGCAGCCGGGGACTAGCGGGTTACGAGCAGTACTTC	CASSRGLAGYEQYF
TRBV7-2	TRBD1	TRBJ2-3	.	TGTGCCAGCAGCTCCGGGACAGGGGTTCTCGGTACGCAGTATTTT	CASSSGTGVLGTQYF
TRBV5-6	TRBD2	TRBJ2-3	.	TGTGCCAGCAGCTTGATGCGGGAGACCACAGATACGCAGTATTTT	CASSLMRETTDTQYF